Below are 23 T cell receptor beta chains sequenced from a single sample in a study of breast tumors, draining lymph nodes, adjacent tissues (dated by TCRdb to between 2015 and 2016). Library preparation was by multiplex PCR. The sequencing machine was an Illumina HiSeq 2000. Through fastp at Q25 and MiXCR, TCRdb rebuilt clones from the public reads, retaining in-frame beta chains. Each CDR3 protein appears once, grouped with its most common genes and DNA. For this sample the table gives 150,000 to 200,000 distinct CDR3 sequences, of which 31% were detected only once. 4% to 5.5% of the sample lies in the top ten. The axillary draining lymph nodes of breast cancer patients were the source of the lymph node samples. The sample was axillary lymph node tissue. Receptors were obtained from a female donor with breast cancer. Some clones in this sample may be carry-over from other donors' samples.

In its sample, this clonotype was seen many times. V usage is TRBV27 and J usage is TRBJ1-2, with TRBD1 identical over 10 bases. In germline, CDR1 is MNHEY, CDR2 SMNVEV (reference sequence). The CDR3 is 12 residues long. The ends lost 6 bases at V and 8 bases at J; junction bases unmatched: 3. The CDR3 is CASRTGGEGYTF. CDR3 coding DNA: TGTGCCAGCAGGACAGGGGGCGAAGGCTACACCTTC.

At least ten counts were recorded for this clonotype. V and J are TRBV5-6 and TRBJ1-4; possible D gene TRBD1, 5 bases. The V and J ends lost 2 bases and 13 bases respectively, with 9 bases between them. The germline V gene encodes CDR1 SGHDT and CDR2 YYEEEE. The length of the CDR3 is 11 residues. The CDR3 here is CASSFGGALFF. The CDR3 nucleotides are TGTGCCAGCAGCTTCGGAGGGGCACTGTTTTTT.

A few counts support this clonotype. The genes are TRBV7-8 and TRBJ1-1; the match to TRBD1 covers 8 bases. Germline CDR1 and CDR2: SGHVS and FQNEAQ. V lost 6 bases, J lost 2 bases, and 11 bases stayed unmatched. CDR3 size: 16 residues. In DNA, the CDR3 is TGTGCCAGCAGACCTACGAGAGACAGGGGAAACACTGAAGCTTTCTTT. Protein: CASRPTRDRGNTEAFF.

About this clonotype itself: No conserved phenylalanine or tryptophan is present at the end of the CDR3, so a read error is the likely explanation. The DNA is left out, because the CDR3 cannot be placed on it with certainty; the CDR3 is given as TCRdb lists it. The V and J genes are TRBV2 and TRBJ1-6; the table's TRBD1 call for D was not verified on the DNA. The CDR3 adds up to 11 amino acids, both ends counted. Germline-derived CDR1 and CDR2 are SNHLY and FYNNEI. The CDR3: CASSCRQALPI.

This clonotype was observed at least ten times. The chain couples TRBV20-1 to TRBJ2-7; the match to TRBD1 covers 9 bases. CDR3 length equals 15 residues. The V gene end was trimmed by 0 bases and the J gene end by 2 bases; junction bases not matched to a gene: 5. Looked up from germline, CDR1 is DFQATT and CDR2 is SNEGSKA (reference sequence). The CDR3, as DNA: TGCAGTGCTAGAGATACAGGGGGCGCAACCTACGAGCAGTACTTC. Translated: CSARDTGGATYEQYF.

This clonotype turned up a few times. With a much larger clone just one base away, this may be a read error. This rearrangement joins TRBV5-1 to TRBJ1-3; D is unclear. Germline V gene sequence: CDR1 SGHRS, CDR2 YFSETQ. The CDR3 loop spans 14 amino acids. The CDR3 coding sequence is TGCGCCAGCTCCCCCGGTGCGCCTGGAGACACCATATATTTT. It is translated as CASSPGAPGDTIYF.

Ten or more counts support this clonotype. The chain has TRBV5-1 and TRBJ2-5, with a weak D call TRBD2 (5 bases). Germline lookup yields CDR1 SGHRS and CDR2 YFSETQ. V was trimmed by 5 bases and J by 2 bases, leaving 7 bases between them. The CDR3 loop spans 12 amino acids. The chain's CDR3 is CASRRAQETQYF. The CDR3 DNA is TGCGCCAGCAGGCGGGCTCAAGAGACCCAGTACTTC.

The table lists this clonotype with many counts. The chain carries TRBV10-2 and TRBJ2-5; no clear D gene. Germline-derived CDR1 and CDR2 are WSHSY and SAAADI. The V gene lost 2 bases and the J gene lost 3 bases, with 10 bases spanning the gap. The length of the CDR3 is 14 residues. The CDR3 loop is CASSELVPEETQYF. The CDR3 DNA reads as TGCGCCAGCAGTGAGCTGGTGCCGGAAGAGACCCAGTACTTC.

In this sample, this clonotype turned up many times. V usage is TRBV4-1 and J usage is TRBJ1-5; maybe TRBD1 (5 bases). Germline CDR1 MGHRA, CDR2 YSYEKL. This CDR3 is built from 15 residues. Trimming took 0 bases from V and 6 from J, leaving 12 bases between them. DNA of the CDR3: TGCGCCAGCAGCCAAGATCAGTCAGGGAGTCAGCCCCAGCATTTT. This sequence encodes CASSQDQSGSQPQHF.

This clonotype came up many times. The CDR3: CAISESQKGPNYGYTF. Here the CDR3 DNA reads TGTGCCATCAGTGAGTCGCAAAAGGGTCCAAACTATGGCTACACCTTC. This sequence joins TRBV10-3 and TRBJ1-2; D is unresolved. The germline V and J ends were trimmed by 0 bases and 2 bases, with 13 bases remaining between them. The CDR3 runs 16 residues. Germline lookup yields CDR1 ENHRY and CDR2 SYGVKD.

Regarding this clonotype: Given a much more abundant clone one base away, this may be a read error. J is TRBJ1-5 and V is TRBV12-3 or TRBV12-4; 8 positions match TRBD1. The J segment lost 6 bases and the V segment lost 5 bases, leaving 6 bases of the junction unmatched. The CDR3 length is 14 residues. The CDR3 DNA sequence: TGTGCCAGCAGTAGCGACAGGGGAGGTCAGCCCCAGCATTTT. Translating gives CASSSDRGGQPQHF.

In its sample, this clonotype was seen many times. The gene calls are TRBV28 and TRBJ2-5, with D tentatively TRBD1 (5 bases). V gave up 6 bases and J gave up 4 bases, with 21 bases separating them. Germline lookup yields CDR1 MDHEN and CDR2 SYDVKM. The CDR3 spans 16 residues. In nucleotides, the CDR3 is TGTGCCAGCAGCAGGTCCGAAGGGGCTAGAGGAGAGACCCAGTACTTC. It yields the protein CASSRSEGARGETQYF.

This clonotype was seen repeatedly, ten times or more. The chain couples TRBV7-9 to TRBJ1-2; D unresolved. CDR1 SEHNR and CDR2 FQNEAQ come from the germline V gene (reference sequence). The CDR3 is made up of 14 amino acids. V was trimmed by 6 bases and J by 3 bases, leaving 14 bases between them. CDR3 coding DNA: TGTGCCAGCAGACATGGCCAGGATGACTATGGCTACACCTTC. Translating it yields CASRHGQDDYGYTF.

This clonotype was detected many times. This chain links TRBV2 with TRBJ1-2, with D unresolved. The CDR3 covers 11 residues. Looked up from germline, CDR1 is SNHLY and CDR2 is FYNNEI. V gave up 3 bases and J gave up 6 bases, with 5 bases separating them. The CDR3 is CASSDIHGYTF. For the CDR3, the DNA is TGTGCCAGCAGTGACATCCATGGCTACACCTTC.

A note on this clonotype: An end of the junction differs from the germline gene, which may be a read error. The chain combines TRBV18 with TRBJ2-7; no firm D call. CDR1 and CDR2 from the germline V gene are KGHSH and LQKENI. CDR3 size: 15 residues. CDR3 DNA sequence: TGTGCCAGCCCACCACCGAGCGTAGGCTCCTACGAGCAGTACTTC. This encodes CASPPPSVGSYEQYF.

The chain combines TRBV29-1 with TRBJ2-4, with D maybe TRBD2 (5 bases). V was shortened by 0 bases and J by 4 bases, with 31 bases between the two germline ends. Germline V gives CDR1 SQVTM, CDR2 ANQGSEA. This CDR3 contains 21 residues. The CDR3 DNA reads as TGCAGCGTTGAAGATCCGGACTTTCATTCACATTTCCCTTGGGCTAAAAACATTCAGTACTTC. It encodes CSVEDPDFHSHFPWAKNIQYF.

This clonotype was seen a few times. The chain employs TRBV27 and TRBJ2-1; D assignment may be TRBD1 or TRBD2 (5 bases each). Germline-derived CDR1 and CDR2 are MNHEY and SMNVEV (reference sequence). V lost 7 bases to trimming and J lost 0 bases, with 13 bases between them. This CDR3 spans 15 amino acids. CDR3 coding DNA: TGTGCCAGCACCCTCGGGGCTTCCTCCTACAATGAGCAGTTCTTC. As protein: CASTLGASSYNEQFF.

This clonotype was recorded at least ten times. This sequence joins TRBV5-1 and TRBJ1-2; TRBD1 agrees at 7 bases. Per the germline V gene, CDR1 is SGHRS and CDR2 is YFSETQ. V shed 4 bases and J 2 bases; nucleotides not matched to a gene: 2. The CDR3 contains 13 residues. CDR3 loop: CASSEQGNYGYTF. The CDR3 DNA follows: TGCGCCAGCAGCGAACAGGGGAACTATGGCTACACCTTC.

This clonotype has more than one count but fewer than ten. The genes are TRBV5-1 and TRBJ2-1; TRBD1 matches at 7 bases. Per the germline V gene, CDR1 is SGHRS and CDR2 is YFSETQ. The V segment lost 7 bases and the J segment 0 bases; nucleotides outside the gene matches: 4. The CDR3 is 14 residues long. The CDR3 region is CASSRDSSYNEQFF. In DNA, the CDR3 is TGCGCCAGCTCTAGGGACAGCTCCTACAATGAGCAGTTCTTC.

This clonotype has a count of ten or more. This chain connects TRBV15 to TRBJ2-7; 9 bases agree with TRBD2. CDR3 length: 14 residues. Germline CDR1 and CDR2: LNHNV and YYDKDF (reference sequence). V lost 0 bases and J lost 4; bases outside the gene matches: 1. The CDR3 region has the DNA TGTGCCACCAGCAGAGAGGCGGGAGGGTACGAGCAGTACTTC. It translates to CATSREAGGYEQYF. Filled out from reference TRBV15 and TRBJ2-7, the complete variable domain reads DAMVIQNPRYQVTQFGKPVTLSCSQTLNHNVMYWYQQKSSQAPKLLFHYYDKDFNNEADTPDNFQSRRPNTSFCFLDIRSPGLGDTAMYLCATSREAGGYEQYFGPGTRLTVT.

Notes on this clonotype: Given a much more abundant clone one base away, this may be a read error. The chain has TRBV20-1 and TRBJ1-1; 8 positions match TRBD1. The CDR3 totals 13 residues. Looked up from germline, CDR1 is DFQATT and CDR2 is SNEGSKA (reference sequence). The CDR3 sequence: CSARRQGNTDAFF. The CDR3 bases are TGCAGTGCTAGGAGACAGGGGAACACTGACGCTTTCTTT.

A single count supports this clonotype. The chain employs TRBV7-6 and TRBJ2-7; 11 bases agree with TRBD1. J gave up 0 bases and V 5 bases, and 9 bases lay outside the gene matches. CDR3 length: 17 amino acids. Germline V lookup: CDR1 SGHVS, CDR2 FNYEAQ. CDR3 amino acids: CASSRFGDRGASYEQYF. Written as DNA, the CDR3 is TGTGCCAGCAGCCGGTTCGGGGACAGGGGGGCCTCCTACGAGCAGTACTTC.

This clonotype was seen at least ten times. The rearrangement links TRBV5-6 to TRBJ1-5, with unresolved D. This CDR3 is built from 16 residues. CDR1 SGHDT and CDR2 YYEEEE come from the germline V gene. Trimming took 4 bases from V and 1 from J, leaving 15 bases between them. In DNA, the CDR3 is TGTGCCAGCAGCCCCCGCAGCGGTACGAGCAATCAGCCCCAGCATTTT. It codes for CASSPRSGTSNQPQHF.